A single sample gave rise to the 4 T cell receptor beta chains below, sequenced in a study of T cell responses to AZD1222 COVID-19 vaccine. Assay: immunoSEQ multiplex PCR; the TCRdb copy retains only in-frame clones and omits some. The sample consists of about 84,000 clones, about 85% of them appearing once. This material consisted of peripheral blood, taken on day 0 of AZD1222 vaccination. The receptor set was obtained from an adult in good health.

The V call is TRBV6-2 or TRBV6-3, the J call TRBJ1-2; 7 bases match TRBD1. The V gene's germline CDR1 is MNHEY and CDR2 SVGEGT. The CDR3 is made up of 14 amino acids. J gave up 0 bases and V 5 bases, and 3 bases lay outside the gene matches. The CDR3 DNA reads as TGTGCCAGCAGTCGGGACAGCTCTAACTATGGCTACACCTTC. Its protein product is CASSRDSSNYGYTF.

The chain carries TRBV9 and TRBJ2-1; D not certain. The V gene lost 2 bases and the J gene lost 3 bases, with 12 bases spanning the gap. Germline V gene sequence: CDR1 SGDLS, CDR2 YYNGEE. The CDR3 extends over 15 amino acids. Here the CDR3 reads CASSVGLPIYNEQFF. CDR3 coding DNA: TGTGCCAGCAGCGTGGGCTTACCCATCTACAATGAGCAGTTCTTC.

V is TRBV6-5 and J is TRBJ1-1; 10 bases are a match to TRBD1. The CDR3 is made up of 15 amino acids. The V gene end was trimmed by 7 bases and the J gene end by 3 bases; junction bases not matched to a gene: 8. CDR1 and CDR2 from the germline V gene are MNHEY and SVGAGI. CDR3 nucleotide sequence: TGTGCCAGCACTCACCTGGACAGGGGGGACACTGAAGCTTTCTTT. Translated: CASTHLDRGDTEAFF.

Concerning this clone itself: The sample holds other DNA sequences that translate to the same CDR3. This rearrangement joins TRBV9 to TRBJ2-2; the match to TRBD2 covers 7 bases. V lost 0 bases, J lost 2 bases, and 1 base stayed unmatched. CDR3 length: 15 residues. Germline CDR1 reads SGDLS; CDR2 reads YYNGEE. CDR3 in DNA: TGTGCCAGCAGCGTAGGACTAGCTAACACCGGGGAGCTGTTTTTT. Protein sequence: CASSVGLANTGELFF.